These 16 T cell receptor beta chains were all obtained from the same sample, sequenced in a study of regulatory T cells in long-lasting Graves disease. Time point given: persistent/refractory GD, antithyroid drugs over 5 years with positive TRAb. Isolated PBMC RNA provided the starting material for the TCR library. Arm-PCR with iRepertoire HTBI primers amplified the CDR3 regions for these TCR beta libraries. TCRdb passed the multiplex PCR reads through MiXCR, listing each CDR3 protein once. The sample has around 450,000 distinct CDR3 sequences, around a fifth seen once. The specimen comprised peripheral blood mononuclear cells (PBMCs), sampled when the disease was refractory, from a patient treated with antithyroid drugs. Every receptor here comes from a female donor with Graves disease.

The CDR3 here is CSARDRDINYEQYF. The CDR3, as DNA: TGCAGTGCTAGGGATCGGGACATAAATTACGAGCAGTACTTC. V usage is TRBV20-1 and J usage is TRBJ2-7; perhaps TRBD1 as D (6 bases). Germline CDR1 and CDR2: DFQATT and SNEGSKA (reference sequence). CDR3 size: 14 residues. V was shortened by 3 bases and J by 4 bases, with 16 bases between the two germline ends.

This clonotype has a count of ten or more. The chain couples TRBV11-3 to TRBJ1-1; 8 bases are shared with TRBD1. The CDR3 consists of 14 residues. Germline V gene data show CDR1 as SGHNT and CDR2 as YENEEA. V lost 5 bases to trimming and J lost 5 bases; unmatched junction nucleotides: 7. CDR3 coding DNA: TGTGCCAGCAGCCCGAGGACAGGGTGGACTGAAGCTTTCTTT. It specifies CASSPRTGWTEAFF.

This clonotype was seen at least ten times. The rearrangement links TRBV28 to TRBJ1-1, with 11 bases matching TRBD1. J was trimmed by 4 bases and V by 3 bases; bases with no gene match: 7. The CDR3 runs to 16 residues. Germline assignment: CDR1 MDHEN and CDR2 SYDVKM. CDR3 region: CASSFRTGGIVTEAFF. The CDR3, as DNA: TGTGCCAGCAGTTTTCGGACAGGGGGCATTGTCACTGAAGCTTTCTTT.

This clonotype came up many times. The chain combines TRBV3-1 with TRBJ2-7; D not certain. Germline V lookup: CDR1 LGHDT, CDR2 YNNKEL (reference sequence). V was trimmed by 1 base and J by 6 bases, leaving 7 bases between them. This CDR3 region has 12 residues. CDR3 sequence reads: CASSQGWTEQYF. The CDR3 DNA follows: TGTGCCAGCAGCCAAGGGTGGACCGAGCAGTACTTC.

The chain has TRBV7-2 and TRBJ2-5; D is possibly TRBD2 (5 bases). CDR3 length equals 13 residues. Germline CDR1 and CDR2: SGHTA and FQGNSA. V was shortened by 2 bases and J by 4 bases, with 8 bases between the two germline ends. Here the CDR3 DNA reads TGTGCCAGCAGCTTATTTGAGGGAGAGACCCAGTACTTC. Translating gives CASSLFEGETQYF. The full variable domain, with the rest looked up from reference TRBV7-2 and TRBJ2-5, is GAGVSQSPSNKVTEKGKDVELRCDPISGHTALYWYRQSLGQGLEFLIYFQGNSAPDKSGLPSDRFSAERTGGSVSTLTIQRTQQEDSAVYLCASSLFEGETQYFGPGTRLLVL.

This clonotype came up many times. This chain links TRBV6-1 with TRBJ1-1, with D perhaps matching TRBD1 (5 bases). Trimming left V 7 bases short and J 3 bases short, with 15 bases between. The CDR3 is 14 residues long. The germline CDR1 and CDR2 sequences are MNHNS and SASEGT. CDR3 sequence: CASKLEAGHTEAFF. The CDR3 DNA reads as TGTGCCAGCAAGCTGGAGGCGGGGCACACTGAAGCTTTCTTT.

This chain connects TRBV20-1 to TRBJ2-1, with 8 positions matching TRBD2. V was clipped by 3 bases and J by 5 bases; unmatched bases: 6. The CDR3 spans 14 residues. Germline assignment: CDR1 DFQATT and CDR2 SNEGSKA (reference sequence). CDR3 sequence: CSASGSGGNNEQFF. CDR3 sequence (DNA): TGCAGTGCTAGCGGTTCGGGGGGGAACAATGAGCAGTTCTTC.

This clonotype turned up a few times. This rearrangement joins TRBV20-1 to TRBJ2-7; perhaps TRBD1 as D (5 bases). Looked up from germline, CDR1 is DFQATT and CDR2 is SNEGSKA (reference sequence). The V end was cut by 3 bases, the J end by 5 bases, with 11 bases between. CDR3 size: 12 residues. CDR3 coding DNA: TGCAGTGCTAGGGTTGGGGCAAACGAGCAGTACTTC. Its protein product is CSARVGANEQYF.

The CDR3 DNA reads TGTGCCAGCAGCTTAGGTCAACAATACGAGCAGTACTTC. Translation gives CASSLGQQYEQYF. The chain links TRBV7-2 to TRBJ2-7; D not resolved. The V and J ends lost 1 base and 4 bases respectively, with 8 bases between them. In germline, CDR1 is SGHTA, CDR2 FQGNSA. CDR3 length: 13 residues.

This clonotype showed up many times. The CDR3, as DNA: TGTGCCAGCAGCTTAGCGGCGGGGATGTACGAGCAGTACTTC. It is translated as CASSLAAGMYEQYF. The chain is built from TRBV11-2 and TRBJ2-7; a possible D gene is TRBD2 (6 bases). The CDR3 totals 14 residues. CDR1 and CDR2 (germline): SGHAT, FQNNGV. Trimming removed 1 base at V and 4 bases at J, with 11 bases between.

This clonotype was detected many times. The rearrangement joins TRBV10-3 to TRBJ1-5, with TRBD1 identical over 10 bases. This CDR3 has 15 residues. The junction had 3 bases not matched to a gene; V was cut back by 0 bases and J by 7 bases. The germline V gene encodes CDR1 ENHRY and CDR2 SYGVKD. The CDR3 loop is CAISESGTGDQPQHF. CDR3 coding DNA: TGTGCCATCAGTGAGTCCGGGACAGGGGACCAGCCCCAGCATTTT.

The chain joins TRBV3-1 to TRBJ1-4; TRBD1 matches at 8 bases. Per the germline V gene, CDR1 is LGHDT and CDR2 is YNNKEL (reference sequence). This CDR3 has 16 residues. The V and J ends lost 5 bases and 6 bases, in that order; junction bases with no gene match: 11. CDR3 sequence reads: CASSFLLGTGHEKLFF. The CDR3 nucleotides are TGTGCCAGCAGCTTCCTTCTCGGGACAGGTCATGAAAAACTGTTTTTT.

This clonotype was recorded many times. J is TRBJ2-7 and V is TRBV9; 7 bases fit TRBD1. Per germline, CDR1 SGDLS and CDR2 YYNGEE. The junction had 8 bases not matched to a gene; V was cut back by 0 bases and J by 5 bases. The CDR3 runs 15 residues. Here the CDR3 DNA reads TGTGCCAGCAGCGTAGGAGACAGGGTGGGAGACGAGCAGTACTTC. Translation: CASSVGDRVGDEQYF.

This clonotype was detected ten times or more. The chain combines TRBV28 with TRBJ2-1, with D perhaps given as TRBD1 or TRBD2 (5 bases each). The CDR3 contains 17 residues. Trimming took 4 bases from V and 2 from J, leaving 18 bases between them. Germline V gives CDR1 MDHEN, CDR2 SYDVKM. CDR3 sequence reads: CASSSNIGTGTYNEQFF. As DNA, the CDR3 is TGTGCCAGCAGTTCCAATATCGGGACGGGGACCTACAATGAGCAGTTCTTC. Full variable domain (rest looked up from reference TRBV28 and TRBJ2-1): DVKVTQSSRYLVKRTGEKVFLECVQDMDHENMFWYRQDPGLGLRLIYFSYDVKMKEKGDIPEGYSVSREKKERFSLILESASTNQTSMYLCASSSNIGTGTYNEQFFGPGTRLTVL.

This clonotype was seen many times. The chain links TRBV10-3 to TRBJ2-2, with D hard to call. Germline values: CDR1 ENHRY, CDR2 SYGVKD. The CDR3 extends over 14 amino acids. V was pared by 0 bases and J by 4 bases, with 6 bases between. The CDR3 region has the DNA TGTGCCATCAGTGAGTCCCCTGGCACCGGGGAGCTGTTTTTT. This translates into CAISESPGTGELFF.

This clonotype occurred many times. The chain joins TRBV28 to TRBJ2-7, with TRBD2 matching over 13 bases. CDR3 length equals 16 residues. J was trimmed by 5 bases and V by 2 bases; bases with no gene match: 6. Germline CDR1 MDHEN, CDR2 SYDVKM. The CDR3 is CASSLSGLAGADEQYF. As DNA, the CDR3 is TGTGCCAGCAGTTTAAGCGGACTAGCGGGAGCGGACGAGCAGTACTTC.